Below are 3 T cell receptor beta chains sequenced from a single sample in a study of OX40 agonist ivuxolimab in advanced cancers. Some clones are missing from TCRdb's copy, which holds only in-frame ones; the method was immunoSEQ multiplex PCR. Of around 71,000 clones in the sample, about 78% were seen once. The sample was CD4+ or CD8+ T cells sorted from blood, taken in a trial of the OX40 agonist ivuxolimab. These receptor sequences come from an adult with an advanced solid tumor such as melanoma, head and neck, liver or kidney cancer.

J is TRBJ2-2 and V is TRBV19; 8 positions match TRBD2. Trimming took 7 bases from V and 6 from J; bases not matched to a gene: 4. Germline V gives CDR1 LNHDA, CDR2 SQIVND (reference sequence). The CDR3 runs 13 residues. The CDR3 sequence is CASMVRGAGELFF. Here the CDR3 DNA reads TGTGCCAGTATGGTGCGGGGGGCCGGGGAGCTGTTTTTT.

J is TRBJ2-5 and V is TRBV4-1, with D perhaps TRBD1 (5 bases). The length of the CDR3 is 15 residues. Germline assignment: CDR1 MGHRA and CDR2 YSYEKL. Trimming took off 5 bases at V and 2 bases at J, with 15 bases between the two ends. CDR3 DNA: TGCGCCAGCAGCTTAGGGGCTGGGGTTCAAGAGACCCAGTACTTC. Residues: CASSLGAGVQETQYF.

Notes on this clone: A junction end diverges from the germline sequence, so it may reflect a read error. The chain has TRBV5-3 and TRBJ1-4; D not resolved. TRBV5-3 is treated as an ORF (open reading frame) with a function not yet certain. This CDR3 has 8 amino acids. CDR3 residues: CARSSLHF. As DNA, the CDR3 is TGTGCCAGAAGCTCCTTACATTTT.